These 21 T cell receptor beta chains were sequenced from one sample in a study of T-cell reconstitution after alpha-beta-depleted transplantation in children. Construction of the TCRbeta library involved unique molecular identifiers. TCRdb fed the PCR reads into MiXCR, producing one record per CDR3 protein. The table has around 530,000 distinct CDR3 sequences, around a third seen once. This material consisted of PBMCs from the stem cell graft donor, taken from the stem cell graft. These receptors came from a human donor who donated a stem cell graft to a child with aplastic anemia.

At least ten counts were recorded for this clonotype. V gene TRBV5-1 combines with J gene TRBJ2-1; D is uncertain. Trimming took off 4 bases at V and 0 bases at J, with 5 bases between the two ends. The CDR3 loop spans 13 amino acids. CDR1 and CDR2 (germline): SGHRS, YFSETQ. CDR3: CASSTSSYNEQFF. DNA of the CDR3: TGCGCCAGCAGCACGAGCTCCTACAATGAGCAGTTCTTC.

This clonotype has a handful of counts. The CDR3 loop reads CASSYQSGTGDEQFF. The CDR3 coding sequence is TGCGCCAGCAGCTATCAATCCGGGACAGGGGATGAGCAGTTCTTC. J is TRBJ2-1 and V is TRBV5-1, with 10 bases aligning to TRBD1. V shed 3 bases, J shed 8 bases, and the junction held 8 bases outside the gene matches. The CDR3 spans 15 residues. CDR1 and CDR2 from the germline V gene are SGHRS and YFSETQ.

This clonotype was detected a few times. CDR3 protein: CASRTYRSGANVLTF. The CDR3 DNA reads as TGTGCCAGCCGGACGTACCGCTCTGGGGCCAACGTCCTGACTTTC. The gene calls are TRBV7-9 and TRBJ2-6; D gene uncertain. The CDR3 covers 15 residues. Trimming shortened V by 8 bases and J by 0 bases, and 11 bases separated the two germline ends. The V gene's germline CDR1 is SEHNR and CDR2 FQNEAQ (reference sequence).

The chain recombines TRBV30 with TRBJ1-5, with D perhaps matching TRBD1 (5 bases). This CDR3 region has 12 residues. The germline V gene encodes CDR1 GTSNPN and CDR2 SVGIG (reference sequence). Between the trimmed V and J ends, which lost 0 bases and 6 bases, there was a span of 6 bases. The CDR3 DNA is TGTGCCTGGAGTGTGAGGGGTCAGCCCCAGCATTTT. Protein: CAWSVRGQPQHF. Full variable domain (outside the CDR3, taken from reference TRBV30 and TRBJ1-5): SQTIHQWPATLVQPVGSPLSLECTVEGTSNPNLYWYRQAAGRGLQLLFYSVGIGQISSEVPQNLSASRPQDRQFILSSKKLLLSDSGFYLCAWSVRGQPQHFGDGTRLSIL.

The rearrangement joins TRBV5-1 to TRBJ1-2, with D perhaps matching TRBD1 (6 bases). Germline-derived CDR1 and CDR2 are SGHRS and YFSETQ. The CDR3 covers 13 residues. Trimming pared 4 bases from V and 4 bases from J, leaving 11 bases between. The CDR3 sequence is CASSPGTSYGYTF. The CDR3 nucleotides read TGCGCCAGCAGCCCGGGGACATCCTATGGCTACACCTTC.

The chain links TRBV4-3 to TRBJ1-2; D ambiguous. The CDR3 has 13 amino acids. V lost 4 bases, J lost 6 bases, and 12 bases lay in between. Germline lookup yields CDR1 LGHNA and CDR2 YSLEER. Written as DNA, the CDR3 is TGCGCCAGCAGCCCCCGCCGAGGCGATGGCTACACCTTC. It translates to CASSPRRGDGYTF.

This clonotype has only a few counts. The chain is built from TRBV7-9 and TRBJ2-7, with a possible D match to TRBD2 (5 bases). This CDR3 has 16 amino acids. Per the germline V gene, CDR1 is SEHNR and CDR2 is FQNEAQ (reference sequence). The V end lost 5 bases, the J end lost 2 bases, and 19 bases lay between the germline ends. CDR3: CASSPIGEGTPYEQYV. The CDR3 nucleotides read TGTGCCAGCAGCCCCATCGGAGAGGGAACCCCCTACGAGCAGTACGTC.

The chain recombines TRBV7-2 with TRBJ2-7; 9 bases fit TRBD1. This CDR3 contains 14 residues. Trimming cost V 6 bases and J 6 bases; bases outside gene matches: 9. Germline assignment: CDR1 SGHTA and CDR2 FQGNSA. CDR3 region: CASSSGTGTSEQYF. CDR3 nucleotides: TGTGCCAGCAGTTCTGGGACAGGGACGAGCGAGCAGTACTTC.

The J gene is TRBJ1-6, the V gene TRBV9; TRBD1 agrees at 9 bases. The CDR3 extends over 15 amino acids. J was trimmed by 6 bases and V by 0 bases; bases with no gene match: 1. Germline values: CDR1 SGDLS, CDR2 YYNGEE. In DNA, the CDR3 is TGTGCCAGCAGCGTAGTGGGACAGGGTAATTCACCCCTCCACTTT. Amino acids: CASSVVGQGNSPLHF.

J is TRBJ2-2 and V is TRBV5-1; D remains ambiguous. V dropped 3 bases and J dropped 3 bases, with 12 bases sitting between them. Looked up from germline, CDR1 is SGHRS and CDR2 is YFSETQ. The CDR3 runs 15 residues. The CDR3: CASSSGWSDTGELFF. CDR3 in DNA: TGCGCCAGCAGCTCCGGGTGGTCAGACACCGGGGAGCTGTTTTTT. Looking up the rest from reference TRBV5-1 and TRBJ2-2 gives the full variable domain: KAGVTQTPRYLIKTRGQQVTLSCSPISGHRSVSWYQQTPGQGLQFLFEYFSETQRNKGNFPGRFSGRQFSNSRSEMNVSTLELGDSALYLCASSSGWSDTGELFFGEGSRLTVL.

This clonotype was seen a single time. The chain combines TRBV6-2 or TRBV6-3 with TRBJ2-4; D is perhaps TRBD2 (5 bases). Germline V CDR1 and CDR2: MNHEY, SVGEGT. The germline V and J ends were trimmed by 6 bases and 0 bases, with 18 bases remaining between them. This CDR3 comprises 17 residues. The CDR3 is CASSPLLRALAKNIQYF. The CDR3 DNA sequence: TGTGCCAGCAGCCCCTTACTGCGGGCACTAGCCAAAAACATTCAGTACTTC.

This clonotype showed up just a few times. V is TRBV15 and J is TRBJ2-3; 14 bases match TRBD2. The CDR3 extends over 18 amino acids. Trimming cost V 1 base and J 3 bases; bases outside gene matches: 6. Germline lookup yields CDR1 LNHNV and CDR2 YYDKDF (reference sequence). CDR3 nucleotide sequence: TGTGCCACCAGCAGAGGAGGGACTAGCGGGAGTAAGACAGATACGCAGTATTTT. Protein: CATSRGGTSGSKTDTQYF.

The table lists this clonotype with a few counts. This chain links TRBV29-1 with TRBJ2-3; possible D gene TRBD2, 5 bases. The CDR3 is 15 amino acids. V lost 6 bases and J 2 bases, leaving 18 bases between the germline ends. Germline lookup yields CDR1 SQVTM and CDR2 ANQGSEA. The CDR3 reads CSVLDPGLDTDTQYF. The CDR3 bases are TGCAGCGTACTAGATCCCGGACTGGACACAGATACGCAGTATTTT.

J is TRBJ2-3 and V is TRBV7-2; D is perhaps TRBD1 (6 bases). The CDR3 length is 16 residues. Germline-derived CDR1 and CDR2 are SGHTA and FQGNSA. V lost 5 bases and J lost 2, with 17 bases in between. CDR3 nucleotides: TGTGCCAGCAGCCTGGCTGTAGGGGGTATCACAGATACGCAGTATTTT. Its protein product is CASSLAVGGITDTQYF.

Only a few counts were recorded for this clonotype. The rearrangement links TRBV24-1 to TRBJ1-5; tentatively, D is TRBD1 (6 bases). V lost 6 bases and J lost 4, with 15 bases in between. There are 15 residues in the CDR3. CDR1 and CDR2 from the germline V gene are KGHDR and SFDVKD. CDR3 region: CATSNRESSNQPQHF. Written as DNA, the CDR3 is TGTGCCACCAGTAACAGGGAGAGCTCGAATCAGCCCCAGCATTTT.

This clonotype was seen more than once but under ten times. This chain connects TRBV15 to TRBJ2-7; tentatively, D is TRBD1 (6 bases). V was trimmed by 0 bases and J by 0 bases, leaving 9 bases between them. The CDR3 sequence is 15 residues long. From germline, CDR1 is LNHNV and CDR2 YYDKDF (reference sequence). CDR3 DNA sequence: TGTGCCACCAGCAGAGATGACAGGTACTCCTACGAGCAGTACTTC. Its translation: CATSRDDRYSYEQYF.

This clonotype has more than one count but fewer than ten. This rearrangement joins TRBV20-1 to TRBJ1-5; D uncertain. With 3 bases removed from V and 5 bases from J, the gap between germline ends came to 5 bases. The germline CDR1 and CDR2 sequences are DFQATT and SNEGSKA (reference sequence). CDR3 length: 11 amino acids. CDR3 coding DNA: TGCAGTGCTAGCGGTCATCAGCCCCAGCATTTT. Translated, it gives CSASGHQPQHF.

In its sample, this clonotype was seen a few times. The V gene is TRBV29-1, the J gene TRBJ1-1, with D perhaps matching TRBD1 (6 bases). The CDR3 extends over 13 amino acids. The germline V and J ends were trimmed by 4 bases and 4 bases, with 13 bases remaining between them. CDR1 is SQVTM, CDR2 ANQGSEA, per germline. CDR3 amino acids: CSVGQAGTTEAFF. Written as DNA, the CDR3 is TGCAGCGTTGGACAGGCGGGGACCACTGAAGCTTTCTTT.

This chain joins TRBV20-1 and TRBJ1-6; a possible D gene is TRBD1 (5 bases). Trimming cost V 3 bases and J 7 bases, with 13 bases left between them. The CDR3 spans 14 residues. Germline CDR1 reads DFQATT; CDR2 reads SNEGSKA (reference sequence). The CDR3 spells CSASWGRPNSPLHF. Here the CDR3 DNA reads TGCAGTGCTAGCTGGGGACGCCCCAATTCACCCCTCCACTTT.

There are a few counts of this clonotype. V and J are TRBV20-1 and TRBJ1-1; 12 nucleotides line up with TRBD1. CDR1 and CDR2 from the germline V gene are DFQATT and SNEGSKA (reference sequence). The length of the CDR3 is 15 residues. The J segment lost 3 bases and the V segment lost 3 bases, leaving 5 bases of the junction unmatched. CDR3 sequence (DNA): TGCAGTGCTAGGGGGACAGGGGGCGCGTACACTGAAGCTTTCTTT. This gives the protein CSARGTGGAYTEAFF.

The V and J genes are TRBV18 and TRBJ1-1; 7 bases match TRBD1. The V gene end was trimmed by 5 bases and the J gene end by 0 bases; junction bases not matched to a gene: 6. The length of the CDR3 is 15 residues. Germline V gene data show CDR1 as KGHSH and CDR2 as LQKENI. The CDR3 here is CASSNLTGMNTEAFF. As DNA, the CDR3 is TGTGCCAGCTCAAATCTGACAGGGATGAACACTGAAGCTTTCTTT.